What follows are 30 T cell receptor beta chains derived from one specimen sequenced in a study of response to subunit inactivated influenza vaccine. TCRdb re-called the RT-PCR reads with MiXCR, one entry per CDR3 protein. In the table there are approximately 700,000 distinct CDR3 sequences, approximately 15% of which are singletons. The sequenced sample was PBMCs from blood, obtained about 14 days before vaccination. These receptors originate from a man in his fifties or sixties who received an inactivated influenza vaccine.

This clonotype was seen many times. This rearrangement joins TRBV5-1 to TRBJ1-1, with 7 bases matching TRBD1. Germline V lookup: CDR1 SGHRS, CDR2 YFSETQ. This CDR3 is built from 14 residues. After removal of 4 bases from V and 1 base from J, the junction contained 4 bases not matched to a gene. The CDR3, as DNA: TGCGCCAGCAGCCAGGGACAGTCGAACACTGAAGCTTTCTTT. Amino acids: CASSQGQSNTEAFF. Together with reference TRBV5-1 and TRBJ1-1, the CDR3 gives the full variable domain: KAGVTQTPRYLIKTRGQQVTLSCSPISGHRSVSWYQQTPGQGLQFLFEYFSETQRNKGNFPGRFSGRQFSNSRSEMNVSTLELGDSALYLCASSQGQSNTEAFFGQGTRLTVV.

This sequence joins TRBV6-1 and TRBJ1-5, with D uncertain. The V end lost 2 bases, the J end lost 1 base, and 6 bases lay between the germline ends. The CDR3 runs 14 residues. The germline V gene encodes CDR1 MNHNS and CDR2 SASEGT. The chain's CDR3 is CASSELSSNQPQHF. In DNA, the CDR3 is TGTGCCAGCAGTGAATTGAGCAGCAATCAGCCCCAGCATTTT.

The CDR3 reads CASSLSERTGELFF. CDR3 bases: TGTGCCAGCAGCTTATCCGAACGCACCGGGGAGCTGTTTTTT. J is TRBJ2-2 and V is TRBV7-9, with D hard to call. Germline V gene sequence: CDR1 SEHNR, CDR2 FQNEAQ (reference sequence). The V end lost 2 bases, the J end lost 4 bases, and 8 bases lay between the germline ends. There are 14 residues in the CDR3.

This clonotype has at least ten counts. The rearrangement uses TRBV12-3 or TRBV12-4 and TRBJ2-1; maybe TRBD1 (6 bases). The V end lost 5 bases, the J end lost 4 bases, and 12 bases lay between the germline ends. The CDR3 consists of 14 residues. In DNA, the CDR3 is TGTGCCAGCAGTCGAGTCGGACAGTACAATGAGCAGTTCTTC. As protein: CASSRVGQYNEQFF.

V usage is TRBV5-1 and J usage is TRBJ1-2; tentative D call: TRBD1 (5 bases). The CDR3 is 19 amino acids. Between the trimmed V and J ends, which lost 2 bases and 2 bases, there was a span of 25 bases. The germline gives CDR1 SGHRS, CDR2 YFSETQ. Here the CDR3 reads CASSFGFFNPGRTNYGYTF. DNA of the CDR3: TGCGCCAGCAGCTTTGGCTTCTTTAACCCAGGACGGACAAACTATGGCTACACCTTC.

This clonotype came up once. This chain joins TRBV7-9 and TRBJ2-7, with a weak D call TRBD2 (7 bases). Germline V gene data show CDR1 as SEHNR and CDR2 as FQNEAQ (reference sequence). Trimming cost V 5 bases and J 4 bases, with 18 bases left between them. This CDR3 contains 15 residues. CDR3 residues: CASSLGGAFGYEQYF. Here the CDR3 DNA reads TGTGCCAGCAGCCTAGGGGGGGCCTTTGGATACGAGCAGTACTTC.

The CDR3 spells CASIMGSSHVGTDTQYF. Written as DNA, the CDR3 is TGTGCCAGCATAATGGGGTCAAGTCATGTTGGCACAGATACGCAGTATTTT. V gene TRBV2 combines with J gene TRBJ2-3, with no clear D. This CDR3 is built from 17 residues. Per germline, CDR1 SNHLY and CDR2 FYNNEI. With 7 bases removed from V and 1 base from J, the gap between germline ends came to 21 bases.

The rearrangement joins TRBV5-1 to TRBJ2-1; 9 bases match TRBD2. CDR3 length: 17 residues. Germline CDR1 SGHRS, CDR2 YFSETQ. Losses at the gene ends were 6 bases for V and 6 bases for J; bases not matched to a gene: 16. Written as DNA, the CDR3 is TGCGCCAGCATGCGGGGGAGGAGCGGGGGGTCCCCCAATGAGCAGTTCTTC. Translation gives CASMRGRSGGSPNEQFF.

This chain connects TRBV5-1 to TRBJ1-1; D gene uncertain. Trimming cost V 3 bases and J 1 base, with 7 bases left between them. CDR1 is SGHRS and CDR2 is YFSETQ in the germline V gene. This CDR3 is built from 13 residues. Here the CDR3 reads CASSWEENTEAFF. The CDR3 DNA follows: TGCGCCAGCAGCTGGGAAGAGAACACTGAAGCTTTCTTT.

The rearrangement joins TRBV2 to TRBJ2-7; TRBD1 matches 8 bases. This CDR3 region has 14 residues. Trimming at V came to 5 bases and at J to 7 bases, leaving 10 bases not matched to a gene. Looked up from germline, CDR1 is SNHLY and CDR2 is FYNNEI. The CDR3 region has the DNA TGTGCCAGCAGTTCCCGGACAGGGTCGGGGGAGCAGTACTTC. Residues: CASSSRTGSGEQYF.

The chain couples TRBV24-1 to TRBJ1-1; the D is unclear. The length of the CDR3 is 14 residues. Germline CDR1 and CDR2: KGHDR and SFDVKD. Trimming stripped 7 bases from V and 4 bases from J, with 15 bases between. CDR3: CATRKNSEVTEAFF. CDR3 DNA: TGTGCCACCAGGAAGAATTCCGAGGTCACTGAAGCTTTCTTT.

This clonotype showed up just a few times. The gene calls are TRBV11-2 and TRBJ2-1; D gene ambiguous. With 4 bases removed from V and 8 bases from J, the gap between germline ends came to 9 bases. Germline CDR1 reads SGHAT; CDR2 reads FQNNGV. There are 12 residues in the CDR3. The CDR3 sequence: CASSSVGYEQFF. The CDR3, as DNA: TGTGCCAGCAGCTCGGTGGGGTATGAGCAGTTCTTC.

This clonotype was observed a few times. The chain has TRBV28 and TRBJ1-5, with TRBD1 matching 7 bases. V shed 7 bases, J shed 0 bases, and the junction held 9 bases outside the gene matches. Germline lookup yields CDR1 MDHEN and CDR2 SYDVKM. This CDR3 spans 16 amino acids. CDR3 in amino acids: CASNDRTGHSNQPQHF. CDR3 coding DNA: TGTGCCAGCAATGACAGGACAGGCCATAGCAATCAGCCCCAGCATTTT. The whole variable domain, remainder taken from reference TRBV28 and TRBJ1-5, is DVKVTQSSRYLVKRTGEKVFLECVQDMDHENMFWYRQDPGLGLRLIYFSYDVKMKEKGDIPEGYSVSREKKERFSLILESASTNQTSMYLCASNDRTGHSNQPQHFGDGTRLSIL.

This clonotype has only a few counts. V usage is TRBV20-1 and J usage is TRBJ2-7, with 8 bases aligning to TRBD1. This CDR3 is 15 amino acids long. Germline-derived CDR1 and CDR2 are DFQATT and SNEGSKA (reference sequence). The J segment lost 1 base and the V segment lost 5 bases, leaving 10 bases of the junction unmatched. The CDR3 sequence: CSAPDRGALSYEQYF. Here the CDR3 DNA reads TGCAGTGCTCCCGACAGGGGCGCCTTATCCTACGAGCAGTACTTC.

The chain couples TRBV15 to TRBJ2-7; D gene uncertain. V lost 3 bases, J lost 2 bases, and 14 bases lay in between. Germline CDR1 reads LNHNV; CDR2 reads YYDKDF (reference sequence). The CDR3 loop spans 15 amino acids. The chain's CDR3 is CATSRYKGTAYEQYF. For the CDR3, the DNA is TGTGCCACCAGCAGGTACAAAGGAACAGCCTACGAGCAGTACTTC.

This clonotype appeared a few times. The chain recombines TRBV7-8 with TRBJ2-1, with TRBD1 matching over 10 bases. Germline CDR1 SGHVS, CDR2 FQNEAQ. Trimming cost V 0 bases and J 10 bases; bases outside gene matches: 9. CDR3 length: 16 residues. The CDR3 protein is CASSLARTGGMREQFF. The CDR3 DNA follows: TGTGCCAGCAGCTTAGCGCGGACAGGGGGGATGAGGGAGCAGTTCTTC.

On this clonotype: The junction shows a germline mismatch at one end, possibly a read error. The V and J genes are TRBV12-3 or TRBV12-4 and TRBJ2-1; 8 bases agree with TRBD1. This CDR3 comprises 13 residues. The CDR3: CASSHLGQGGRFF. The CDR3 nucleotides are TGTGCCAGCAGCCATTTAGGACAGGGTGGTCGGTTTTTC.

The V gene is TRBV3-1, the J gene TRBJ1-2, with D tentatively TRBD1 (6 bases). This CDR3 contains 16 residues. Trimming took off 6 bases at V and 4 bases at J, with 21 bases between the two ends. Germline V gene sequence: CDR1 LGHDT, CDR2 YNNKEL (reference sequence). The CDR3 here is CASSPTVSTGSYGYTF. CDR3 in DNA: TGTGCCAGCAGTCCCACCGTATCTACAGGGAGCTATGGCTACACCTTC.

This clonotype was counted ten times or more. The V call is TRBV28, the J call TRBJ2-2; D not resolved. The CDR3 is 15 amino acids. In germline, CDR1 is MDHEN, CDR2 SYDVKM. Trimming left V 6 bases short and J 5 bases short, with 16 bases between. This chain's CDR3 is CASRPPGRRTGELFF. The CDR3 DNA sequence: TGTGCCAGCAGACCTCCCGGAAGGCGGACCGGGGAGCTGTTTTTT.

The chain combines TRBV27 with TRBJ1-5, with no clear D. Per germline, CDR1 MNHEY and CDR2 SMNVEV (reference sequence). Trimming left V 2 bases short and J 1 base short, with 15 bases between. The CDR3 totals 17 residues. The CDR3 region has the DNA TGTGCCAGCAGTTTAACTAACCCGCGGATCAGCAATCAGCCCCAGCATTTT. Translating it yields CASSLTNPRISNQPQHF.

This rearrangement joins TRBV29-1 to TRBJ1-1; 7 bases agree with TRBD1. There are 13 residues in the CDR3. J gave up 1 base and V 7 bases, and 6 bases lay outside the gene matches. In germline, CDR1 is SQVTM, CDR2 ANQGSEA. The CDR3 loop reads CSADTGANTEAFF. In DNA, the CDR3 is TGCAGCGCAGACACAGGGGCGAACACTGAAGCTTTCTTT.

This clonotype has only a few counts. V is TRBV20-1 and J is TRBJ2-1; 9 bases are a match to TRBD2. In germline, CDR1 is DFQATT, CDR2 SNEGSKA (reference sequence). The CDR3 covers 14 residues. J gave up 6 bases and V 6 bases, and 9 bases lay outside the gene matches. The CDR3, as DNA: TGCAGTGCGGAGTCGAGACTAGCGGCCAATGAGCAGTTCTTC. As protein: CSAESRLAANEQFF.

This clonotype occurred a few times. The V call is TRBV11-2, the J call TRBJ2-3, with 15 nucleotides matching TRBD2. The V gene's germline CDR1 is SGHAT and CDR2 FQNNGV. J gave up 8 bases and V 3 bases, and 6 bases lay outside the gene matches. This CDR3 has 16 residues. DNA for the CDR3: TGTGCCAGCAGCTTCGGGACTAGCGGGGGGATGGGTACGCAGTATTTT. This codes for CASSFGTSGGMGTQYF.

The V call is TRBV11-2, the J call TRBJ2-5; tentative D call: TRBD2 (5 bases). CDR1 SGHAT and CDR2 FQNNGV come from the germline V gene. The CDR3 totals 15 residues. V gave up 1 base and J gave up 4 bases, with 13 bases separating them. The CDR3 spells CASSLVSGVRETQYF. CDR3 bases: TGTGCCAGCAGCTTAGTCTCCGGGGTCCGAGAGACCCAGTACTTC.

This clonotype came up a few times. This chain uses TRBV7-9 with TRBJ2-5, with 8 positions matching TRBD1. Germline loops: CDR1 SEHNR, CDR2 FQNEAQ (reference sequence). This CDR3 has 14 residues. V lost 4 bases and J lost 2; bases outside the gene matches: 3. The CDR3 is CASSSTGEQETQYF. CDR3 DNA sequence: TGTGCCAGCAGCTCGACAGGGGAACAAGAGACCCAGTACTTC.

This clonotype was seen many times. The rearrangement joins TRBV7-9 to TRBJ1-1; D not certain. Looked up from germline, CDR1 is SEHNR and CDR2 is FQNEAQ (reference sequence). The CDR3 is 13 residues long. The V and J ends lost 1 base and 0 bases respectively, with 3 bases between them. The CDR3 nucleotides read TGTGCCAGCAGCTTAGAGATGAACACTGAAGCTTTCTTT. Translation: CASSLEMNTEAFF.

This chain connects TRBV29-1 to TRBJ2-1, with 7 bases identical to TRBD2. Germline-derived CDR1 and CDR2 are SQVTM and ANQGSEA. The V gene end was trimmed by 3 bases and the J gene end by 3 bases; junction bases not matched to a gene: 5. This CDR3 contains 14 residues. CDR3 protein: CSVDASGFYNEQFF. Here the CDR3 DNA reads TGCAGCGTTGACGCTAGCGGCTTCTACAATGAGCAGTTCTTC.

In its sample, this clonotype was seen many times. The chain uses TRBV3-1 and TRBJ2-2, with D possibly being TRBD1 or TRBD2 (5 bases each). Germline V CDR1 and CDR2: LGHDT, YNNKEL (reference sequence). Trimming pared 3 bases from V and 3 bases from J, leaving 14 bases between. The CDR3 sequence is 16 residues long. CDR3 nucleotide sequence: TGTGCCAGCAGCCATGCCCGGGACCGCTACACCGGGGAGCTGTTTTTT. Protein: CASSHARDRYTGELFF.

The genes are TRBV7-2 and TRBJ1-4; 9 positions agree with TRBD1. The trim removed 2 bases at V and 7 bases at J, leaving 5 bases unmatched. The germline CDR1 and CDR2 sequences are SGHTA and FQGNSA. CDR3 size: 15 residues. CDR3 DNA sequence: TGTGCCAGCAGCTTACTGGGACAGGGAAGTGAAAAACTGTTTTTT. As protein: CASSLLGQGSEKLFF.

The V gene is TRBV6-5, the J gene TRBJ1-6, with TRBD1 as a possible D gene (6 bases). CDR3 length: 15 residues. Germline CDR1 is MNHEY and CDR2 is SVGAGI. The ends were cut back, 2 bases at V and 7 bases at J, with 12 bases in the middle. The CDR3 spells CASSYGQSRNSPLHF. CDR3 in DNA: TGTGCCAGCAGTTACGGACAGTCCAGGAATTCACCCCTCCACTTT.